This T cell receptor beta chain was sequenced for a study of T cell clusters in autoimmune cytopenias. Each sample's input was roughly 270 ng genomic DNA, roughly 38,000 genome equivalents. Multiplex touch-down PCR amplified TRB using TRB-A and TRB-B pools in one tube. With the multiplex PCR reads reprocessed, TCRdb shows one record per CDR3 protein and no DNA. This sample's table reports 6,200 or so distinct CDR3 sequences. Concerning this clonotype itself: As yet, its antigen is unknown.

Findings and limits, study-wide: TRB repertoire shifts in secondary cytopenia and chronic lymphocytic leukemia mostly reflected lymphoma, not autoimmunity. Exclusive TRB clusters were about 3-fold more numerous in healthy donors than in active autoimmune hepatitis.

The same sample was also studied in work on T cell repertoires in aging, cancer and after chemotherapy. Per that study: Age-matched healthy donors had significantly more diverse, less clonal blood TCR repertoires than untreated cancer patients. Loss of evenness, beyond lost richness, contributed to age-related TCR diversity decline in cancer patients.

Sequencing was performed on peripheral blood. The receptor was isolated from a human donor in good health.

CDR3 amino acids: CASSPPLGASAQYF. V usage is TRBV11-2 and J usage is TRBJ2-5; absent DNA, TCRdb's TRBD1 call cannot be checked. This CDR3 has 14 amino acids. Germline V lookup: CDR1 SGHAT, CDR2 FQNNGV.